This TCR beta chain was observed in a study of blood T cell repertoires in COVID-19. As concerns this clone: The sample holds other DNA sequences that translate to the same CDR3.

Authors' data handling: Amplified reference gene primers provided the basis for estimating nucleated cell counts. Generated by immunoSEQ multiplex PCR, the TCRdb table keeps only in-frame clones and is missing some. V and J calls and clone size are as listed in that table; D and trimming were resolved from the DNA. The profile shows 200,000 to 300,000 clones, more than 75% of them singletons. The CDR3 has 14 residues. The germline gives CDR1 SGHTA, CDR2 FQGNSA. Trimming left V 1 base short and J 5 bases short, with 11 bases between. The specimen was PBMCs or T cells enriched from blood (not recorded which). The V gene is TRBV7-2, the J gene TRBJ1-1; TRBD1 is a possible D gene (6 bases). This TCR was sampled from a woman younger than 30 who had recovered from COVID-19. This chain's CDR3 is CASSLEGQGTEAFF. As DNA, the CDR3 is TGTGCCAGCAGCTTAGAAGGGCAGGGGACTGAAGCTTTCTTT.